The 18 T cell receptor beta chains below come from one sample, sequenced in a study of blood T cell repertoires in COVID-19. The data were produced by immunoSEQ multiplex PCR, yet TCRdb's version contains in-frame clones alone and is incomplete. The sample lists roughly 170,000 clones; about 90% were seen once. Material: peripheral blood. Receptors originate from a man between 70 and 80 years old with active or convalescent COVID-19.

CDR3: CASSSRTGRGELFF. In DNA, the CDR3 is TGTGCCAGCAGTTCAAGGACAGGGAGGGGGGAGCTGTTTTTT. The gene calls are TRBV28 and TRBJ2-2, with 8 nucleotides matching TRBD1. The V gene's germline CDR1 is MDHEN and CDR2 SYDVKM. The V gene end was trimmed by 4 bases and the J gene end by 8 bases; junction bases not matched to a gene: 6. There are 14 residues in the CDR3.

The CDR3 spells CASSSGRALREQFF. The CDR3 nucleotides read TGTGCCAGCAGCAGCGGGAGGGCGCTACGTGAGCAGTTCTTC. The V and J genes are TRBV7-2 and TRBJ2-1, with 10 bases fitting TRBD2. This CDR3 contains 14 residues. Trimming took 5 bases from V and 9 from J; bases not matched to a gene: 7. Germline V CDR1 and CDR2: SGHTA, FQGNSA. The whole variable domain, remainder taken from reference TRBV7-2 and TRBJ2-1, is GAGVSQSPSNKVTEKGKDVELRCDPISGHTALYWYRQSLGQGLEFLIYFQGNSAPDKSGLPSDRFSAERTGGSVSTLTIQRTQQEDSAVYLCASSSGRALREQFFGPGTRLTVL.

CDR3 DNA: TGTGCCAGCTCACAAGGACAGGAAGGTGAAAAACTGTTTTTT. Translated, it gives CASSQGQEGEKLFF. The chain combines TRBV18 with TRBJ1-4, with 7 bases fitting TRBD1. Germline V gene sequence: CDR1 KGHSH, CDR2 LQKENI. The CDR3 totals 14 residues. V shed 4 bases and J 7 bases; nucleotides not matched to a gene: 6.

V is TRBV19 and J is TRBJ1-4, with a weak D call TRBD1 (6 bases). CDR1 and CDR2 (germline): LNHDA, SQIVND (reference sequence). The CDR3 spans 14 residues. Trimming removed 3 bases from V and 8 bases from J, with 13 bases in between. CDR3 sequence (DNA): TGTGCCAGTAGTATTCGACAGGTTGGAGAAAAACTGTTTTTT. Protein sequence: CASSIRQVGEKLFF.

The V call is TRBV4-3, the J call TRBJ1-2; a weak D match, TRBD1 (6 bases). The CDR3 length is 15 residues. Deletions cut 0 bases from V and 8 bases from J, with 16 bases between. Germline CDR1 reads LGHNA; CDR2 reads YSLEER. CDR3 sequence (DNA): TGCGCCAGCAGCCAAGATTTCACAGGGAAGGGCGGCTACACCTTC. This gives the protein CASSQDFTGKGGYTF.

The V and J genes are TRBV14 and TRBJ1-1; no clear D. V lost 0 bases and J lost 1, with 12 bases in between. The CDR3 extends over 16 amino acids. Germline CDR1 reads SGHDN; CDR2 reads FVKESK. The CDR3 nucleotides read TGTGCCAGCAGCCAAGATTGGTGGTCAGGGAACACTGAAGCTTTCTTT. Translated, it gives CASSQDWWSGNTEAFF.

The V gene is TRBV9, the J gene TRBJ2-1; 7 nucleotides line up with TRBD2. Germline V gene lookup returns CDR1 SGDLS and CDR2 YYNGEE. This CDR3 is built from 16 residues. The V gene end was trimmed by 4 bases and the J gene end by 5 bases; junction bases not matched to a gene: 12. DNA of the CDR3: TGTGCCAGCAGCTCCGGTGGACGCGGGAGCCACAATGAGCAGTTCTTC. Protein sequence: CASSSGGRGSHNEQFF.

The V call is TRBV6-5, the J call TRBJ1-5; 7 bases match TRBD1. The germline V gene has CDR1 MNHEY and CDR2 SVGAGI. This CDR3 is 13 amino acids long. V trimming: 6 bases; J trimming: 4 bases; junction bases outside the gene matches: 3. As DNA, the CDR3 is TGTGCCAGCAGACCGGACAGGAATCAGCCCCAGCATTTT. Residues: CASRPDRNQPQHF.

This CDR3 is CASSHVATNEKLFF. DNA for the CDR3: TGTGCCAGCAGCCACGTTGCAACTAATGAAAAACTGTTTTTT. The rearrangement uses TRBV3-1 (or the pseudogene TRBV3-2) and TRBJ1-4, with unresolved D. This CDR3 has 14 amino acids. V dropped 3 bases and J dropped 0 bases, with 5 bases sitting between them. Germline-derived CDR1 and CDR2 are LGHDT and YNNKEL (reference sequence).

V usage is TRBV30 and J usage is TRBJ2-5; TRBD1 matches at 12 bases. This CDR3 has 16 residues. Germline CDR1 is GTSNPN and CDR2 is SVGIG (reference sequence). V lost 0 bases, J lost 5 bases, and 7 bases stayed unmatched. The CDR3, as DNA: TGTGCCTGGAGTGTACCAGGGACAGGGGGCAAGGAGACCCAGTACTTC. Translated, it gives CAWSVPGTGGKETQYF.

This clone appeared a few times. The V call is TRBV9, the J call TRBJ1-5; maybe TRBD1 (5 bases). Germline V gene data show CDR1 as SGDLS and CDR2 as YYNGEE. Trimming stripped 4 bases from V and 5 bases from J, with 13 bases between. The CDR3 runs 14 residues. The CDR3 loop reads CASSLTAGDQPQHF. The CDR3 nucleotides are TGTGCCAGCAGCCTGACCGCGGGGGATCAGCCCCAGCATTTT.

J is TRBJ1-1 and V is TRBV18, with 7 bases lining up with TRBD1. V lost 4 bases, J lost 3 bases, and 8 bases stayed unmatched. The CDR3 extends over 15 amino acids. Germline V CDR1 and CDR2: KGHSH, LQKENI. CDR3 DNA: TGTGCCAGCTCACTACGACAGGGCTTGGACACTGAAGCTTTCTTT. Its protein is CASSLRQGLDTEAFF.

V usage is TRBV28 and J usage is TRBJ2-3, with D perhaps matching TRBD2 (6 bases). This CDR3 region has 14 residues. The V end was cut by 1 base, the J end by 6 bases, with 11 bases between. Germline V gives CDR1 MDHEN, CDR2 SYDVKM. The CDR3 sequence: CASSLSPGGDTQYF. The CDR3 DNA is TGTGCCAGCAGTTTATCCCCCGGGGGTGATACGCAGTATTTT.

The V gene is TRBV2, the J gene TRBJ1-4; 7 nucleotides align to TRBD1. The CDR3 extends over 15 amino acids. Germline V CDR1 and CDR2: SNHLY, FYNNEI. The V segment lost 8 bases and the J segment 5 bases; nucleotides outside the gene matches: 11. The CDR3 nucleotides read TGTGCCAGCGCCGGGCTGGGACAGACGAATGAAAAACTGTTTTTT. Protein sequence: CASAGLGQTNEKLFF.

V is TRBV18 and J is TRBJ2-3; D gene ambiguous. Trimming left V 4 bases short and J 1 base short, with 12 bases between. CDR1 is KGHSH and CDR2 is LQKENI in the germline V gene. The CDR3 covers 15 residues. The CDR3 DNA reads as TGTGCCAGCTCACTTGCGACCCAGGGCACAGATACGCAGTATTTT. Translating it yields CASSLATQGTDTQYF. Based on the CDR3 plus reference TRBV18 and TRBJ2-3, the full variable domain is NAGVMQNPRHLVRRRGQEARLRCSPMKGHSHVYWYRQLPEEGLKFMVYLQKENIIDESGMPKERFSAEFPKEGPSILRIQQVVRGDSAAYFCASSLATQGTDTQYFGPGTRLTVL.

The rearrangement links TRBV27 to TRBJ1-1; D unresolved. CDR1 and CDR2 (germline): MNHEY, SMNVEV (reference sequence). CDR3 length: 14 residues. The ends were cut back, 0 bases at V and 0 bases at J, with 5 bases in the middle. This CDR3 reads CASSLSRVNTEAFF. As DNA, the CDR3 is TGTGCCAGCAGTTTATCCCGGGTGAACACTGAAGCTTTCTTT.

The V gene is TRBV7-3, the J gene TRBJ2-4; TRBD2 is a possible D gene (5 bases). This CDR3 region has 14 residues. Trimming took off 5 bases at V and 3 bases at J, with 11 bases between the two ends. CDR1 SGHTA and CDR2 FQGTGA come from the germline V gene. The CDR3 DNA is TGTGCCAGCAGCCCTCGAGGGCACAAAAACATTCAGTACTTC. Its protein product is CASSPRGHKNIQYF. The complete variable domain, with remaining parts taken from reference TRBV7-3 and TRBJ2-4, reads GAGVSQTPSNKVTEKGKYVELRCDPISGHTALYWYRQSLGQGPEFLIYFQGTGAADDSGLPNDRFFAVRPEGSVSTLKIQRTERGDSAVYLCASSPRGHKNIQYFGAGTRLSVL.

This chain connects TRBV7-2 to TRBJ2-2; TRBD1 might be the D (6 bases). The CDR3 has 16 residues. V lost 2 bases to trimming and J lost 4 bases, with 14 bases between them. The germline CDR1 and CDR2 sequences are SGHTA and FQGNSA. The DNA of the CDR3 is TGTGCCAGCAGCTTACAAATCCCAGGGGTCACCGGGGAGCTGTTTTTT. This sequence encodes CASSLQIPGVTGELFF.